This T cell receptor (beta chain) was sequenced during a study of cytomegalovirus exposure and HLA in healthy donors. The PCR used 60 Vbeta and 13 Jbeta primers. Only in-frame clones appear in the TCRdb table, and some are missing; sequencing was by immunoSEQ multiplex PCR. The sample has around 100,000 clones. Material: PBMCs. The TCR sequence derives from a man aged 45-65 years in good health and CMV-seronegative.

The CDR3 coding sequence is TGTGCCAGCAGTGATGGGACTAGCGGGAGGAAGCAGTACTTC. Translation gives CASSDGTSGRKQYF. The genes are TRBV6-1 and TRBJ2-7; TRBD2 aligns across 15 bases. The CDR3 length is 14 residues. In germline, CDR1 is MNHNS, CDR2 SASEGT. V lost 3 bases and J lost 8; bases outside the gene matches: 2.